The 5 T cell receptor beta chains below were found in one sample sequenced in a study of CD8 T cells in ankylosing spondylitis. What these receptors recognize is not known. TCRdb used MiXCR to reprocess the 5' RACE reads, holding one entry per CDR3 protein. This table holds around 890,000 distinct CDR3 sequences, roughly 12% found once. Study results and caveats: In ankylosing spondylitis blood, a motif of seven to nine highly homologous TCR beta variants appeared characteristic.

The sample taken for sequencing was blood, either unsorted or a sorted T cell fraction (not recorded which). The receptor set was obtained from a male donor with ankylosing spondylitis.

The chain joins TRBV5-5 to TRBJ2-3; D gene ambiguous. Trimming shortened V by 2 bases and J by 4 bases, and 8 bases separated the two germline ends. CDR1 and CDR2 (germline): SGHKS, YYEKEE (reference sequence). The CDR3 covers 13 residues. The CDR3 loop reads CASSLNWADTQYF. The CDR3 region has the DNA TGTGCCAGCAGCTTAAACTGGGCAGATACGCAGTATTTT.

This chain links TRBV6-2 or TRBV6-3 with TRBJ2-5; the match to TRBD1 covers 7 bases. Trimming took 4 bases from V and 4 from J; bases not matched to a gene: 6. The CDR3 covers 14 residues. Germline loops: CDR1 MNHEY, CDR2 SVGEGT. The CDR3 nucleotides are TGTGCCAGCAGTTCGCGGACAGGTTTAGAGACCCAGTACTTC. Translating it yields CASSSRTGLETQYF.

The chain recombines TRBV7-2 with TRBJ1-2, with a weak D call TRBD1 (5 bases). In germline, CDR1 is SGHTA, CDR2 FQGNSA. CDR3 length: 15 amino acids. Trimming removed 5 bases at V and 0 bases at J, with 13 bases between. The CDR3 bases are TGTGCCAGCAGCCTACGCGACAGTTCTAACTATGGCTACACCTTC. Translating gives CASSLRDSSNYGYTF.

Only a few counts were recorded for this clonotype. The chain couples TRBV5-1 to TRBJ2-5, with D perhaps matching TRBD2 (5 bases). The CDR3 has 15 amino acids. Germline values: CDR1 SGHRS, CDR2 YFSETQ. Between the trimmed V and J ends, which lost 4 bases and 0 bases, there was a span of 13 bases. The CDR3 DNA reads as TGCGCCAGCAGCCATGATCCGGGGAACCAAGAGACCCAGTACTTC. Its translation is CASSHDPGNQETQYF.

This clonotype has more than one count but fewer than ten. The V gene is TRBV24-1, the J gene TRBJ1-1, with D possibly being TRBD1 (6 bases). This CDR3 region has 14 residues. The germline CDR1 and CDR2 sequences are KGHDR and SFDVKD. With 2 bases removed from V and 9 bases from J, the gap between germline ends came to 15 bases. The CDR3 DNA reads TGTGCCACCAGTGATTCTCTGGCGGGGGACAAAGCTTTCTTT. Translating gives CATSDSLAGDKAFF.